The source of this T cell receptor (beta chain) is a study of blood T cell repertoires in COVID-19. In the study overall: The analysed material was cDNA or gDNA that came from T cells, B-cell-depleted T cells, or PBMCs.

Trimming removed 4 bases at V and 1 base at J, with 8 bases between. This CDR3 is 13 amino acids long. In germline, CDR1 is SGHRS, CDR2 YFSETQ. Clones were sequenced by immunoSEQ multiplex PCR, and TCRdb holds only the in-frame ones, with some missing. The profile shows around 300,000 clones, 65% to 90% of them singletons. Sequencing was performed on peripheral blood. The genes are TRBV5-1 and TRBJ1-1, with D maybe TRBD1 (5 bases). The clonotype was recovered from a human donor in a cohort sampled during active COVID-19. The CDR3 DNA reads TGCGCCAGCAGCGAAGGGGAGAACACTGAAGCTTTCTTT. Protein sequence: CASSEGENTEAFF.